These T cell receptor beta chains were read from a single sample in a study of blood T cells in healthy people across ages. MiXCR was run by TCRdb on the 5' RACE reads, yielding one entry per CDR3 protein. The sample has around 870,000 distinct CDR3 sequences; 25% to 35% are singletons. The sequencing sample was made of blood. These receptors all stem from a woman of 80 years or more in good health. Both conserved end residues are trimmed from each CDR3.

J,V,length,CDR3
TRBJ2-3,TRBV9,14,ASSAKSRLATDTQY
TRBJ1-4,TRBV7-9,15,ASSLAGQKAFKEKLF
TRBJ1-5,TRBV29-1,11,SVRETSNQPQH
TRBJ1-1,TRBV6-5,10,ASTQGNTEAF
TRBJ2-7,TRBV15,11,ATSKNPGGQQY
TRBJ1-5,TRBV6-6,15,ASSGGQALYSNQPQH
TRBJ1-4,TRBV12-3/TRBV12-4,13,ASSSHREKGEKLF
TRBJ2-4,TRBV20-1,13,SARRGLQSKNIQY
TRBJ2-5,TRBV5-5,13,ASSWGTATQQTQY
TRBJ1-4,TRBV7-9,17,ASSLVAHRDSATNEKLF
TRBJ2-6,TRBV20-1,17,SARSQTGNTYSGANVLT
TRBJ1-1,TRBV6-5,14,ASSRSVDRANTEAF
TRBJ1-2,TRBV2,14,ASSEGVGTVVYGYT
TRBJ2-7,TRBV6-6,11,ASTPAGAGSWY
TRBJ1-5,TRBV2,12,ASSASGRVQPQH
TRBJ2-3,TRBV6-2/TRBV6-3,14,ASSYGARGERNTQY
TRBJ2-7,TRBV6-2/TRBV6-3,12,ASNSRRGSYEQY
TRBJ2-3,TRBV9,11,ASSVDLRDTQY